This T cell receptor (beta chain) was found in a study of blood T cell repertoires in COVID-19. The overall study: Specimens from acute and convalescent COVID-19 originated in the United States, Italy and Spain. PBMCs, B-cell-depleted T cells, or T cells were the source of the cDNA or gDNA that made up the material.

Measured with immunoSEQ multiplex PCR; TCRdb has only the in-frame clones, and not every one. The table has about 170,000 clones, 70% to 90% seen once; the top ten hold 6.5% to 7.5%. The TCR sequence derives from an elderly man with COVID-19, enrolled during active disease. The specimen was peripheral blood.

The CDR3 bases are TGTGCCAGCAGTAGACAGGGGGCGGGGACCGGGGAGCTGTTTTTT. Its protein is CASSRQGAGTGELFF. The chain links TRBV6-5 to TRBJ2-2; 10 bases are a match to TRBD1. V lost 5 bases, J lost 5 bases, and 5 bases stayed unmatched. The CDR3 loop spans 15 amino acids. Germline CDR1 and CDR2: MNHEY and SVGAGI.